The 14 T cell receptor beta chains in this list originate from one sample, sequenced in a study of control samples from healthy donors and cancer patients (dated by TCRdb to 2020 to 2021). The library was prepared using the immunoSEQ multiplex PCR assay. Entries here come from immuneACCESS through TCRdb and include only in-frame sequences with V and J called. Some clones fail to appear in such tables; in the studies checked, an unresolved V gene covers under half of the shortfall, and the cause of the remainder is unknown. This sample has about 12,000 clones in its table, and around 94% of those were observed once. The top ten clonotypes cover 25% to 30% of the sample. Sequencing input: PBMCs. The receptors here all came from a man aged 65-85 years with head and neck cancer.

The CDR3 is CASSLAAQETQYF. CDR3 coding DNA: TGTGCCAGCAGCTTGGCCGCTCAAGAGACCCAGTACTTC. The genes are TRBV5-4 and TRBJ2-5; D gene ambiguous. Germline CDR1 reads SGHNT; CDR2 reads YYREEE (reference sequence). This CDR3 spans 13 amino acids. Trimming removed 0 bases from V and 2 bases from J, with 5 bases in between. Using reference TRBV5-4 and TRBJ2-5 for the parts outside the CDR3, the full variable domain is ETGVTQSPTHLIKTRGQQVTLRCSSQSGHNTVSWYQQALGQGPQFIFQYYREEENGRGNFPPRFSGLQFPNYSSELNVNALELDDSALYLCASSLAAQETQYFGPGTRLLVL.

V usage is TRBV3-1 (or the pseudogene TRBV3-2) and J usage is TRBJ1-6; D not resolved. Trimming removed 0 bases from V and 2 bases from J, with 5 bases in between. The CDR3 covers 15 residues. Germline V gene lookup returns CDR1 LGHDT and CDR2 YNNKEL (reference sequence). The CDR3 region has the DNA TGTGCCAGCAGCCAAGAGGAAACCTATAATTCACCCCTCCACTTT. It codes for CASSQEETYNSPLHF.

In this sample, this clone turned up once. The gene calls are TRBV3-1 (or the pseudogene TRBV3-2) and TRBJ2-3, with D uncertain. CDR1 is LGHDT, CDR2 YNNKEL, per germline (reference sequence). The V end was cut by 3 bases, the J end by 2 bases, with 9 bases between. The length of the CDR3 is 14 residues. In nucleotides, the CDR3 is TGTGCCAGCAGCCAGTCGGCCTCCACAGATACGCAGTATTTT. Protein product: CASSQSASTDTQYF.

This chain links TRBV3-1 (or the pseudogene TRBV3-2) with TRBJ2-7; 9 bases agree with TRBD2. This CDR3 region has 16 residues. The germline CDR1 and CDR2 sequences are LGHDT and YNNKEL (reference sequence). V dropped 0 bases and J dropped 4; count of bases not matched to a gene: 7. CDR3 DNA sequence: TGTGCCAGCAGCCAAGATCAGGCTAGCGGGGCATACGAGCAGTACTTC. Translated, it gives CASSQDQASGAYEQYF.

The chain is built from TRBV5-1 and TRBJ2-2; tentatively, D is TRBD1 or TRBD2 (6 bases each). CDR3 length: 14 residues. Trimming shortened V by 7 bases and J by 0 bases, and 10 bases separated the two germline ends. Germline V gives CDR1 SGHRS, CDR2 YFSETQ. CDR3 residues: CASGGTPNTGELFF. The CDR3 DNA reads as TGCGCCAGCGGCGGGACACCGAACACCGGGGAGCTGTTTTTT.

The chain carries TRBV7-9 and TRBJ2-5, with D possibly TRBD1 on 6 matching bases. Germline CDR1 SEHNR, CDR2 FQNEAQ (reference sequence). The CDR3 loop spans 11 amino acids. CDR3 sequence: CAGSQGETQYF. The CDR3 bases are TGTGCTGGATCTCAGGGGGAGACCCAGTACTTC.

The CDR3 DNA follows: TGTGCCAGCAGCCGGGGTGGGTATCTATCTGGGGCCAACGTCCTGACTTTC. Translated, it gives CASSRGGYLSGANVLTF. This chain joins TRBV28 and TRBJ2-6; a possible D gene is TRBD2 (5 bases). The CDR3 is made up of 17 amino acids. CDR1 is MDHEN and CDR2 is SYDVKM in the germline V gene. V lost 6 bases and J 1 base, leaving 16 bases between the germline ends.

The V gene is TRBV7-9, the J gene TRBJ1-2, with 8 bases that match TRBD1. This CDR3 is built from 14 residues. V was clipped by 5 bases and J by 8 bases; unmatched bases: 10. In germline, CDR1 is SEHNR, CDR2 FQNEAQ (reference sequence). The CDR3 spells CASSHGQGAGGYTF. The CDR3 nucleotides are TGTGCCAGCAGCCACGGACAGGGAGCAGGGGGCTACACCTTC.

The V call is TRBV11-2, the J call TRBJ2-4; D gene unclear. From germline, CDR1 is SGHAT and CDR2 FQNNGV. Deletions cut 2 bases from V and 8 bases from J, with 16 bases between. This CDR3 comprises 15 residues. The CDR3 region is CASSLTPADIHIQYF. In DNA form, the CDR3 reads TGTGCCAGCAGCTTAACGCCCGCCGACATCCACATTCAGTACTTC.

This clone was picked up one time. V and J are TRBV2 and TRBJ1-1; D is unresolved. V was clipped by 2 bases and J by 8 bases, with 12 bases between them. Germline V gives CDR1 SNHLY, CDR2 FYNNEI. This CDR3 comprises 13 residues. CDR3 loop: CASSERAAGEAFF. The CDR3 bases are TGTGCCAGCAGTGAAAGGGCGGCAGGAGAAGCTTTCTTT.

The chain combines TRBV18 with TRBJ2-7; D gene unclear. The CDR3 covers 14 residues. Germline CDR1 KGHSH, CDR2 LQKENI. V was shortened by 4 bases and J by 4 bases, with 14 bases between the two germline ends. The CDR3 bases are TGTGCCAGCTCACTGACGGGCCCCGGGTACGAGCAGTACTTC. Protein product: CASSLTGPGYEQYF.

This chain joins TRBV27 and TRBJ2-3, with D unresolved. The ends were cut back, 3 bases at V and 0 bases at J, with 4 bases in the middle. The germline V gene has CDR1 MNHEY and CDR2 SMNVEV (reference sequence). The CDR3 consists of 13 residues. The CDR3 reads CASSFSSTDTQYF. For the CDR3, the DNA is TGTGCCAGCAGTTTTAGTAGCACAGATACGCAGTATTTT.

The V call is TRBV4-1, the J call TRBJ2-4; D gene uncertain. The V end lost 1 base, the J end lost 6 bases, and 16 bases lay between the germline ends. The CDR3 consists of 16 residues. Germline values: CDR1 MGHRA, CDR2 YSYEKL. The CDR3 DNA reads TGCGCCAGCAGCCAAGTCATCCAGGTCGAGACAAACATTCAGTACTTC. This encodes CASSQVIQVETNIQYF.

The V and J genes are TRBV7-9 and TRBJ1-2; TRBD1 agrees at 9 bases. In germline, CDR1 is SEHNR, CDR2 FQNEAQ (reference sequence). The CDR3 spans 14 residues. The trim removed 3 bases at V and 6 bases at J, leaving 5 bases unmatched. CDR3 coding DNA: TGTGCCAGCAGCTTCGACAGGGGGTCGGATGGCTACACCTTC. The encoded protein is CASSFDRGSDGYTF.